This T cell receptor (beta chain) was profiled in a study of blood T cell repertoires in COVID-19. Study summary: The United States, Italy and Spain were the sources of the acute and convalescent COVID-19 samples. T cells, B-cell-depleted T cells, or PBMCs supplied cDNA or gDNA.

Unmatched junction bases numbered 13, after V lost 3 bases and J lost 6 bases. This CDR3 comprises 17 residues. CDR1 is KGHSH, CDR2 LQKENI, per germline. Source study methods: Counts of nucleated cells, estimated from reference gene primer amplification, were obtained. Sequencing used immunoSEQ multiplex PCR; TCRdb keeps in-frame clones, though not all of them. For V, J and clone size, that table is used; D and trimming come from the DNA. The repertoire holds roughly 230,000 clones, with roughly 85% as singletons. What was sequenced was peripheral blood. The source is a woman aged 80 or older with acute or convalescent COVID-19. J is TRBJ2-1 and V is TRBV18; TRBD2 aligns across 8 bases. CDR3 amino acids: CASSPPGGASRGNEQFF. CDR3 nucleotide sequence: TGTGCCAGCTCACCTCCGGGGGGGGCCTCCCGTGGCAATGAGCAGTTCTTC. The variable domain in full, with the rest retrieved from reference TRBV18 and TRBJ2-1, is NAGVMQNPRHLVRRRGQEARLRCSPMKGHSHVYWYRQLPEEGLKFMVYLQKENIIDESGMPKERFSAEFPKEGPSILRIQQVVRGDSAAYFCASSPPGGASRGNEQFFGPGTRLTVL.